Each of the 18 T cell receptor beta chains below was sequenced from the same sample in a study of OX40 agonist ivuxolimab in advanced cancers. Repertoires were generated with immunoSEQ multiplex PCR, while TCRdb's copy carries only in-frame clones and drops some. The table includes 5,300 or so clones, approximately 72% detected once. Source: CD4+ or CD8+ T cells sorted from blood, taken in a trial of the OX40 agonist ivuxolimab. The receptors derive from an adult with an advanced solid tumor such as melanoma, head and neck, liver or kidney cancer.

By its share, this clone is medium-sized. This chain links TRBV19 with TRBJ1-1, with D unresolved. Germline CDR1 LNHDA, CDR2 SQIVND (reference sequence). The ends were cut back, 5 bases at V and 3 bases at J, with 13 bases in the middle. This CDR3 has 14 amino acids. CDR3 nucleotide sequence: TGTGCCAGTAGTGTCGGGGTATCGGACACTGAAGCTTTCTTT. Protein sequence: CASSVGVSDTEAFF.

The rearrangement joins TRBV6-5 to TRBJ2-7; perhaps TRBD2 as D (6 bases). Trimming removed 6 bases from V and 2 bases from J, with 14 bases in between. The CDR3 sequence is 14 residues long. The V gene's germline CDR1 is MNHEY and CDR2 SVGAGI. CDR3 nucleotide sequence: TGTGCCAGCAGCCCGGGACTGAGGACCTACGAGCAGTACTTC. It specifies CASSPGLRTYEQYF.

The CDR3 sequence is CASSFGGGSYEQYF. DNA of the CDR3: TGTGCCAGCAGCTTCGGAGGGGGCTCCTACGAGCAGTACTTC. The chain carries TRBV5-5 and TRBJ2-7; D could derive from TRBD1 or TRBD2 (6 bases each). The CDR3 has 14 amino acids. Per the germline V gene, CDR1 is SGHKS and CDR2 is YYEKEE (reference sequence). V dropped 2 bases and J dropped 0 bases, with 9 bases sitting between them.

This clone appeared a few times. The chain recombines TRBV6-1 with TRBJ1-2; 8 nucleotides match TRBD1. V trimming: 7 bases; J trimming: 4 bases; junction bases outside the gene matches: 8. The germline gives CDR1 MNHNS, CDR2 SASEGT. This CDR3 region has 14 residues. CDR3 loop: CASTHQGAGYGYTF. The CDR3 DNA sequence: TGTGCCAGCACCCACCAGGGGGCCGGCTATGGCTACACCTTC.

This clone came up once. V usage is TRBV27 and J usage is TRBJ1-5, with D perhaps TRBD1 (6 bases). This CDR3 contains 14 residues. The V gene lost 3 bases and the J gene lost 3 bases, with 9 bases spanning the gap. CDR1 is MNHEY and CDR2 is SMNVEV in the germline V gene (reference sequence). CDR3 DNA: TGTGCCAGCAGTTTCCAGGGGCCCAATCAGCCCCAGCATTTT. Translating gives CASSFQGPNQPQHF.

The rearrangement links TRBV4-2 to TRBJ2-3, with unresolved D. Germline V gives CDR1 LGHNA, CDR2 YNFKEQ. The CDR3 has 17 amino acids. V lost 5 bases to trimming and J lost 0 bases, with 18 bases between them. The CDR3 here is CASSLNLPTISTDTQYF. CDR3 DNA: TGTGCCAGCAGCTTGAACCTTCCAACCATTAGCACAGATACGCAGTATTTT.

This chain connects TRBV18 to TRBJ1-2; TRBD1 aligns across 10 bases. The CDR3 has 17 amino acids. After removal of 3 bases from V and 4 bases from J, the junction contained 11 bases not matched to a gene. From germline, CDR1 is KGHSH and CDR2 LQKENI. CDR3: CASSPRTDRGSSYGYTF. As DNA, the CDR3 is TGTGCCAGCTCACCTCGCACGGACAGGGGGTCGAGCTATGGCTACACCTTC.

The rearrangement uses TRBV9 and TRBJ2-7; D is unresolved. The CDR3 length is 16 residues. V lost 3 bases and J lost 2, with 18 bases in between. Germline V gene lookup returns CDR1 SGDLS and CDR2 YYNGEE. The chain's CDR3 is CASSAQDDNAAYEQYF. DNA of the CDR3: TGTGCCAGCAGCGCCCAGGACGATAATGCGGCCTACGAGCAGTACTTC.

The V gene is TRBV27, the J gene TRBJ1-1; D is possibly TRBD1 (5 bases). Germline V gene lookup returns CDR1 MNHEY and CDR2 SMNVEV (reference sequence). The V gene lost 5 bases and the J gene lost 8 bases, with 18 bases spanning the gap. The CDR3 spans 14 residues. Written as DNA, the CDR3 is TGTGCCAGCAGTCGACTTTTATCGGGGACCGAAGCTTTCTTT. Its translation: CASSRLLSGTEAFF.

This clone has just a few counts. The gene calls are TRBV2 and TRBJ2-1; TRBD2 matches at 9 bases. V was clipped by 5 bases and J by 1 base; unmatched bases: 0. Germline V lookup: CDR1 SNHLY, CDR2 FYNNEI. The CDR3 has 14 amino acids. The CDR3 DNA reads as TGTGCCAGCAGTACTAGCGGGTCCTACAATGAGCAGTTCTTC. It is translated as CASSTSGSYNEQFF.

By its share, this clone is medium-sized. CDR3 residues: CASSAGTSGASSYEQYF. As DNA, the CDR3 is TGTGCCAGCAGCGCCGGGACTAGCGGGGCTAGCTCCTACGAGCAGTACTTC. V is TRBV9 and J is TRBJ2-7; 13 bases align to TRBD2. The J segment lost 0 bases and the V segment lost 3 bases, leaving 6 bases of the junction unmatched. Looked up from germline, CDR1 is SGDLS and CDR2 is YYNGEE. CDR3 size: 17 residues.

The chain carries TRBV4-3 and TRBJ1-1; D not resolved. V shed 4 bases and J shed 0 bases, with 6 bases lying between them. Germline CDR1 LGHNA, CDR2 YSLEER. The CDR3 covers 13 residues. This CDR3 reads CASSLGMNTEAFF. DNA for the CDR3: TGCGCCAGCAGCCTGGGAATGAACACTGAAGCTTTCTTT.

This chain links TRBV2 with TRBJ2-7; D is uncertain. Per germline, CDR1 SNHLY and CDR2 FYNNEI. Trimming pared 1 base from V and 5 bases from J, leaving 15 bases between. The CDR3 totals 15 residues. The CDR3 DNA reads TGTGCCAGCAGTGAAGGGTTAGAAGGGTATGACGAGCAGTACTTC. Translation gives CASSEGLEGYDEQYF.

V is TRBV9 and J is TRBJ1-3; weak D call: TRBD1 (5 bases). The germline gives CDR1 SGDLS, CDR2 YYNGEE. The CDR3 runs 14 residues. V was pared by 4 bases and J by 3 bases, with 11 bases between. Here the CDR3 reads CASSSDSDGNTIYF. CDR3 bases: TGTGCCAGCAGCTCAGACAGCGATGGAAACACCATATATTTT.

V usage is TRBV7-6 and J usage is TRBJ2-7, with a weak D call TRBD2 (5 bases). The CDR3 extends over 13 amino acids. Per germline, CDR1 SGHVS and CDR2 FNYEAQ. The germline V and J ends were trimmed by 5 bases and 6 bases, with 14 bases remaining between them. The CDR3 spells CASSLEGRSEQYF. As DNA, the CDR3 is TGTGCCAGCAGCCTGGAAGGGAGATCCGAGCAGTACTTC.

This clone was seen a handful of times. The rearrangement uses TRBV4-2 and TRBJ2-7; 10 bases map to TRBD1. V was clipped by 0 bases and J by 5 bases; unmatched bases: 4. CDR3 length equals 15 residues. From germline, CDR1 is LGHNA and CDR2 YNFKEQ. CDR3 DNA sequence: TGTGCCAGCAGCCAAGAGGGACAGGGGTACGACGAGCAGTACTTC. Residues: CASSQEGQGYDEQYF.

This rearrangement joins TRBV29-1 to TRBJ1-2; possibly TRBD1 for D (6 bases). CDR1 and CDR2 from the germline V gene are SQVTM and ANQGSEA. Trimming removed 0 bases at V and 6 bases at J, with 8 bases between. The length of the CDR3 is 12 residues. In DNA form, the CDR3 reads TGCAGCGTTGAAGACAACAGGGATGGCTACACCTTC. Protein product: CSVEDNRDGYTF.

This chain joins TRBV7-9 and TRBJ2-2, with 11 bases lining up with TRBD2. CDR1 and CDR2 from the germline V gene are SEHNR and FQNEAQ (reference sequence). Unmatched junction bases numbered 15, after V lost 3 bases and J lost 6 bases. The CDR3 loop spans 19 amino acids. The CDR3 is CASSFYPGLADLGSGELFF. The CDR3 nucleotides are TGTGCCAGCAGCTTTTATCCGGGACTAGCGGATTTAGGGTCCGGGGAGCTGTTTTTT.